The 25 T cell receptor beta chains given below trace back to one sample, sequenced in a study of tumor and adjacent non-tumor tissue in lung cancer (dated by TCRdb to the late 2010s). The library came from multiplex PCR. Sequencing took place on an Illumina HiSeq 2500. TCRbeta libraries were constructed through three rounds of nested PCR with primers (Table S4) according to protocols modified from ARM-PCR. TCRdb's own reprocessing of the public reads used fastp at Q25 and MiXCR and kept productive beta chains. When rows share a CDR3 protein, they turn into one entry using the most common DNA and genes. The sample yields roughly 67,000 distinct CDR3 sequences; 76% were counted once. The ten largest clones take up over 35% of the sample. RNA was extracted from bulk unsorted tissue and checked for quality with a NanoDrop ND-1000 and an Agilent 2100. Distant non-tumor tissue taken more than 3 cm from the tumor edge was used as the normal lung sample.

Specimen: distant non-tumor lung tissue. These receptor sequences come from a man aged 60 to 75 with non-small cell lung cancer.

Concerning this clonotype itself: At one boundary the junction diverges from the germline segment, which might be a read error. This CDR3 is CANSSGPGLGADEQYF. CDR3 nucleotides: TGCGCCAACAGCTCCGGCCCGGGACTAGGGGCCGATGAGCAGTACTTC. The rearrangement uses TRBV5-1 and TRBJ2-7; TRBD2 agrees at 8 bases. CDR1 and CDR2 from the germline V gene are SGHRS and YFSETQ. The CDR3 totals 16 residues. The full variable domain, with the rest looked up from reference TRBV5-1 and TRBJ2-7, is KAGVTQTPRYLIKTRGQQVTLSCSPISGHRSVSWYQQTPGQGLQFLFEYFSETQRNKGNFPGRFSGRQFSNSRSEMNVSTLELGDSALYLCANSSGPGLGADEQYFGPGTRLTVT.

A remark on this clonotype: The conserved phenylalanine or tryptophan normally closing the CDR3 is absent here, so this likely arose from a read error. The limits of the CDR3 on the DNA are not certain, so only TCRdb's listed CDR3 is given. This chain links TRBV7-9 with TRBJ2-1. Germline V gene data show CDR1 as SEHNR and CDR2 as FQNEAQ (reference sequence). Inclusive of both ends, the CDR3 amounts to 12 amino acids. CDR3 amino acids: CANSFGSDEQFA.

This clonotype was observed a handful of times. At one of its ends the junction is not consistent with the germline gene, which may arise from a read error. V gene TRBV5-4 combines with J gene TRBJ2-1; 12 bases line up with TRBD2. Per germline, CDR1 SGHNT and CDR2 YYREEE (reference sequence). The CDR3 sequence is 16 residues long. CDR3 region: CVSSLYGTSGYNEQFF. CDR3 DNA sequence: TGTGTCAGCAGCTTATACGGGACTAGCGGGTACAATGAGCAGTTCTTC.

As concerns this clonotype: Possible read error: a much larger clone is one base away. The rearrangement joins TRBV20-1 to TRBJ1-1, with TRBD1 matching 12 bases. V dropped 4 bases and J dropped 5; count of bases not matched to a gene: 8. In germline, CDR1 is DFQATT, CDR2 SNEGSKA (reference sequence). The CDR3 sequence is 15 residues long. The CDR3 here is CSAIPGQGAITEAFF. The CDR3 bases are TGCAGTGCTATACCGGGACAGGGGGCAATAACTGAAGCTTTCTTT.

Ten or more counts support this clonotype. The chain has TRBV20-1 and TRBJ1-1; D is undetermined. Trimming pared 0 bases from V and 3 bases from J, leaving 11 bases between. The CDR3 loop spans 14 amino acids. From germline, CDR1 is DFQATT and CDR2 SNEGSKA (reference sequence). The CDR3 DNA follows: TGCAGTGCTAGAGATCTTGGGTTTTACACTGAAGCTTTCTTT. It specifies CSARDLGFYTEAFF.

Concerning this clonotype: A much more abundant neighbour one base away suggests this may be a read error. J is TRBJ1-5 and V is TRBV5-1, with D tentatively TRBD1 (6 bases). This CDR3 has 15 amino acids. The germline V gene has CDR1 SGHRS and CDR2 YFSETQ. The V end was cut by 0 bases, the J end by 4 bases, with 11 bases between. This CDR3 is CASSLEWGPNQPQHF. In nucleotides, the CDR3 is TGCGCCAGCAGCTTGGAATGGGGGCCGAATCAGCCCCAGCATTTT.

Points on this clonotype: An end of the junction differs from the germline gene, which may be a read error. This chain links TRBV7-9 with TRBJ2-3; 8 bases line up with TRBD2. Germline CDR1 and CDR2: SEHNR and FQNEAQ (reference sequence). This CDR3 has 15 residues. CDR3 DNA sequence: TGTGCCAGCAACCCATCGTCCGGGGGGGCAGATACGCACTATTTT. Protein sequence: CASNPSSGGADTHYF.

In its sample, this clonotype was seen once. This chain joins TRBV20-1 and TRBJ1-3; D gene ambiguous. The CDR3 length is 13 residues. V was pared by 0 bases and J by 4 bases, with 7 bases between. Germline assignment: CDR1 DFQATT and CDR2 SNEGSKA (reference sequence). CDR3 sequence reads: CSARDPRGNTIYF. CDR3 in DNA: TGCAGTGCTAGAGATCCCAGGGGAAACACCATATATTTT.

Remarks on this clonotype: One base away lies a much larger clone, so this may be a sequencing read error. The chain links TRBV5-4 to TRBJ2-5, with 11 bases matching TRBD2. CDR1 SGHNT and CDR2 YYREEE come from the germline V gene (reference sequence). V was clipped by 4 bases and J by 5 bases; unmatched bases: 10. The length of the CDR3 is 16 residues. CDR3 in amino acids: CASSPGASGRRETQYF. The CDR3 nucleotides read TGTGCCAGCAGCCCTGGGGCTAGCGGGAGGAGGGAGACCCAGTACTTC.

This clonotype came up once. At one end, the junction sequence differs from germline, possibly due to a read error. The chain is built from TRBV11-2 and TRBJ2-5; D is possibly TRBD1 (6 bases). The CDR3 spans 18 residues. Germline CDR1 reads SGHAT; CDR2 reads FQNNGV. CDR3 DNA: TGTGCCTGCAGCTTAGTCTCCCGGACAGAGTGGCGACAAGAGACCCAGTACTTC. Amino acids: CACSLVSRTEWRQETQYF.

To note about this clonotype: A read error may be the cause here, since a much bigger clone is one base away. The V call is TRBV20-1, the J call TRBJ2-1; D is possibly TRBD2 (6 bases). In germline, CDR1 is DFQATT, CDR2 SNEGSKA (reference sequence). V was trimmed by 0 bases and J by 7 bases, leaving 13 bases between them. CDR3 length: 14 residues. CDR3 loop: CSARDYTSCNEQFF. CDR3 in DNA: TGCAGTGCTAGAGATTACACTAGCTGTAATGAGCAGTTCTTC.

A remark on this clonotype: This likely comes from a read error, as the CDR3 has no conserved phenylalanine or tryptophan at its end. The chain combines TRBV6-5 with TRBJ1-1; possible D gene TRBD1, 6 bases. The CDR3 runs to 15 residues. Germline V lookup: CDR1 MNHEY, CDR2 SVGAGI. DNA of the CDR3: TGTGCCAGAAGTTACTCCCGCAGGGGTGGGGGTGAAGCTTTCTCT. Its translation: CARSYSRRGGGEAFS.

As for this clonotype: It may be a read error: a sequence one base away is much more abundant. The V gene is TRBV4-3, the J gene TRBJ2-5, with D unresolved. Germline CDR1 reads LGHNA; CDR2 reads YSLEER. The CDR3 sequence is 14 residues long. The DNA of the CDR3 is TGCACCAGCAGCCAAATAAGAGACAAAGAGACCCAGTACTTC. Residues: CTSSQIRDKETQYF.

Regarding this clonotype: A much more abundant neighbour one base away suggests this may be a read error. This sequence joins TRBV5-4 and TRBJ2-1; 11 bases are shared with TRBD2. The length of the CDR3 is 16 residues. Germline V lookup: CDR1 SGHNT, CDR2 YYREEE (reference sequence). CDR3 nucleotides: TGTGTCAGCAGCTCGAGGTTAGCGGGAGGGGTTCTTGAGCAGTTCTTC. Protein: CVSSSRLAGGVLEQFF.

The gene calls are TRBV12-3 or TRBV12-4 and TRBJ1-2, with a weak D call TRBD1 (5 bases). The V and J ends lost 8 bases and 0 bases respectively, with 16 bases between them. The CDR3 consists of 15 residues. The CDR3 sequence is CASGRGTSANYGYTF. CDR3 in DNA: TGTGCCAGCGGTCGAGGGACCTCAGCTAACTATGGCTACACCTTC.

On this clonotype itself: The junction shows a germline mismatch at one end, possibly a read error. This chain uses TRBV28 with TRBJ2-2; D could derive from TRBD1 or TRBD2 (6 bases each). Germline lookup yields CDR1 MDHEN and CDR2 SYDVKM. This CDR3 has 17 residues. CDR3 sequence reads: CASSLRVGVHRAGGLFF. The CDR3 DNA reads TGTGCCAGCAGTCTTAGGGTTGGTGTCCACAGGGCCGGGGGGCTGTTTTTT. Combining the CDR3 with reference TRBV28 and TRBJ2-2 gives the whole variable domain DVKVTQSSRYLVKRTGEKVFLECVQDMDHENMFWYRQDPGLGLRLIYFSYDVKMKEKGDIPEGYSVSREKKERFSLILESASTNQTSMYLCASSLRVGVHRAGGLFFGEGSRLTVL.

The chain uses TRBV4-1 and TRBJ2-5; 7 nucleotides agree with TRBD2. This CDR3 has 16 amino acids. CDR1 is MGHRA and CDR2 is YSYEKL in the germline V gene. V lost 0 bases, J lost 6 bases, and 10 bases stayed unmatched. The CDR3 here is CASSQELARGLQTQYF. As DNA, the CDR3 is TGCGCCAGCAGCCAAGAACTAGCGAGAGGGTTGCAGACCCAGTACTTC.

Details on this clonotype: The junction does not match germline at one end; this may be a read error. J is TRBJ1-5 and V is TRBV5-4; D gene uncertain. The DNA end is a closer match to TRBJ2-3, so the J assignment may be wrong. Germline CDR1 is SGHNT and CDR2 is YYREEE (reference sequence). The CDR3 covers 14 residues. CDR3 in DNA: TGTGCCATCAGCCTGGACGGCTATCCGGAGCCCCAGTATTTT. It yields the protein CAISLDGYPEPQYF.

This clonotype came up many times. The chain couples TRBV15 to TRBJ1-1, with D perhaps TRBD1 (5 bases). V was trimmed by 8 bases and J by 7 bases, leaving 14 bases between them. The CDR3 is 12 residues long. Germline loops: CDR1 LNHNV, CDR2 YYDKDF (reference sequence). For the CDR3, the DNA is TGTGCCACCGCAGACCGACAGATTGAAGCTTTCTTT. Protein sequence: CATADRQIEAFF.

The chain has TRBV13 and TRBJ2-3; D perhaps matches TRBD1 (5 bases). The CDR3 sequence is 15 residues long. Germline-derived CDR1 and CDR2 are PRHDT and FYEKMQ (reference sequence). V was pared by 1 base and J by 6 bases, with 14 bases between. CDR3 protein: CASSLARQITDTQYF. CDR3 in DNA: TGTGCCAGCAGCTTAGCGAGACAGATTACGGATACGCAGTATTTT.

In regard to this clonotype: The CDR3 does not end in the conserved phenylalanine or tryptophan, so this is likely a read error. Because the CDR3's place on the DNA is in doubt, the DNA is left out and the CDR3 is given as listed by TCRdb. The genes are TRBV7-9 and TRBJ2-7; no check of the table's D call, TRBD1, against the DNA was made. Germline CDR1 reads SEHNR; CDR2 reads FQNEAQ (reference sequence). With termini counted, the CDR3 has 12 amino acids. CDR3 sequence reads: CASSSGQNEQNL.

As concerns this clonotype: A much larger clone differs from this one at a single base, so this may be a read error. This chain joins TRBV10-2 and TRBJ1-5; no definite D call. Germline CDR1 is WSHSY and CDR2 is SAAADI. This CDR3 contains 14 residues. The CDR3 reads CARSESGSLTPQHF. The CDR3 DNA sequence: TGCGCCAGAAGTGAGTCGGGTAGCTTGACTCCCCAGCATTTT.

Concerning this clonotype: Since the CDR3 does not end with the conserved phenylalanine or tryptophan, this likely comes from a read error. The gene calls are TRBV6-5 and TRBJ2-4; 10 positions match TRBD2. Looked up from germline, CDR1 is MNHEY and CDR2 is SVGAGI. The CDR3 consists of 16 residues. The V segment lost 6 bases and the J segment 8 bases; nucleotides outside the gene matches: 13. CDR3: CASRPILAGRRHIQYL. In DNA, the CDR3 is TGTGCCAGCAGGCCCATACTAGCGGGAAGGCGACACATTCAGTACTTA.

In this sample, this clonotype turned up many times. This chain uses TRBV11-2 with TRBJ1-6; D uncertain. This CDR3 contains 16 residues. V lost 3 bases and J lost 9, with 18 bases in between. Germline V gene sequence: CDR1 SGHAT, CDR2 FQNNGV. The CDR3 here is CASSFRITIESSPLHF. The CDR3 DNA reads TGTGCCAGCAGCTTCCGTATTACCATTGAGAGTTCACCCCTCCACTTT.

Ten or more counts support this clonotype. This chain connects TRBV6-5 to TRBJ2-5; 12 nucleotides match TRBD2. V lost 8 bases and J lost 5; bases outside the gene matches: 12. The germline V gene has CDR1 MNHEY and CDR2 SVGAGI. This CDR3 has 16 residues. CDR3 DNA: TGTGCCAGCTTGCCCCGACTAGCGGGAGTCGGGGAGACCCAGTACTTC. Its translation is CASLPRLAGVGETQYF.